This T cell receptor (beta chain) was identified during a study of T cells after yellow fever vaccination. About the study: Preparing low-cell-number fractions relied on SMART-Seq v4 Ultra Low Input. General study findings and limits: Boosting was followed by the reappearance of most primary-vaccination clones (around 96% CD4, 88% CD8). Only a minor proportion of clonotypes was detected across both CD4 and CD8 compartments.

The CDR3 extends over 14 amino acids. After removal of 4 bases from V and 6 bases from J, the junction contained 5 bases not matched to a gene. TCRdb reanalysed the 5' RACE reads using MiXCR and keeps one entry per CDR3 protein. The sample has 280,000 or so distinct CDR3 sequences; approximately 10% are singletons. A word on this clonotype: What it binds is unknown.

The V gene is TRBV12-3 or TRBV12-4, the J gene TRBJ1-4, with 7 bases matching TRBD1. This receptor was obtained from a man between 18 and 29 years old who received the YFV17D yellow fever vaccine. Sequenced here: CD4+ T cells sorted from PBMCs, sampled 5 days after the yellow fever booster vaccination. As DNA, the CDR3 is TGTGCCAGCAGTTCAGGGGGGAGCGATGAAAAACTGTTTTTT. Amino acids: CASSSGGSDEKLFF.